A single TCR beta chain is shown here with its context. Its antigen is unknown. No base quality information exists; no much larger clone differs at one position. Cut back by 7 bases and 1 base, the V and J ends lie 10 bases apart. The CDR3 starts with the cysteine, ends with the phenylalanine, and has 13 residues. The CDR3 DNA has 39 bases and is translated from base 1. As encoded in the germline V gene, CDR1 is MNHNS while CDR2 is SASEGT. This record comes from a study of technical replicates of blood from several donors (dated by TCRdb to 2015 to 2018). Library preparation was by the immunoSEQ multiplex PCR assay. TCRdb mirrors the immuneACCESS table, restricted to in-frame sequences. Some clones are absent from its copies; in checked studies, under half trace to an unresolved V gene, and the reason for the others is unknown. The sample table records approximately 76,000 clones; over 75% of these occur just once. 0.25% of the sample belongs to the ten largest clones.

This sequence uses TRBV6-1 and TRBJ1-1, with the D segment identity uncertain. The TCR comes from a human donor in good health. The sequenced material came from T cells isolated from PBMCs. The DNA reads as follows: TGTGCCAGCATCATAACGGGGAACACTGAAGCTTTCTTT. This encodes CASIITGNTEAFF.